The 9 T cell receptor beta chains in this list originate from one sample, sequenced in a study of T cells in Graves' hyperthyroidism and ophthalmopathy (dated by TCRdb to between 2018 and 2020). The receptor library was made with multiplex PCR. The sequencing machine was an Illumina HiSeq 2000. TCR beta CDR3 regions were amplified from RNA transcripts. A first-round RT-PCR of the TCR CDR3 used the HTBI primer set with the Qiagen OneStep RT-PCR kit. In TCRdb, the public reads were trimmed at Q25 with fastp and aligned with MiXCR, with productive beta chains retained. When rows share a CDR3 protein, they turn into one entry using the most common DNA and genes. The sample table holds approximately 590,000 distinct CDR3 sequences, of which around 14% were seen once. The ten largest clones take up roughly 7.3% of the sample. Sequencing used blood. Source of these receptors: a woman aged 25 to 45 with Graves' hyperthyroidism.

At least ten counts were recorded for this clonotype. The chain couples TRBV27 to TRBJ1-5; the D gene is possibly TRBD1 (6 bases). V was shortened by 4 bases and J by 4 bases, with 17 bases between the two germline ends. Germline CDR1 reads MNHEY; CDR2 reads SMNVEV (reference sequence). CDR3 length equals 16 residues. The CDR3 sequence: CASSSGPGQINQPQHF. DNA for the CDR3: TGTGCCAGCAGTTCCGGTCCGGGACAAATTAATCAGCCCCAGCATTTT.

This clonotype has a handful of counts. V usage is TRBV29-1 and J usage is TRBJ2-7; D uncertain. The V end was cut by 4 bases, the J end by 2 bases, with 9 bases between. Germline V lookup: CDR1 SQVTM, CDR2 ANQGSEA. This CDR3 comprises 12 residues. The CDR3 here is CSVGDWPYEQYF. The CDR3 coding sequence is TGCAGCGTTGGTGATTGGCCCTACGAGCAGTACTTC.

In this sample, this clonotype turned up many times. V and J are TRBV18 and TRBJ1-1; D unclear. V was trimmed by 1 base and J by 1 base, leaving 10 bases between them. The length of the CDR3 is 15 residues. The germline V gene has CDR1 KGHSH and CDR2 LQKENI. The DNA for the CDR3 is TGTGCCAGCTCACCACTATCACACCAGAACACTGAAGCTTTCTTT. Protein sequence: CASSPLSHQNTEAFF.

At least ten counts were recorded for this clonotype. This chain links TRBV13 with TRBJ2-3; 15 nucleotides align to TRBD2. CDR1 and CDR2 (germline): PRHDT, FYEKMQ (reference sequence). V shed 6 bases and J 6 bases; nucleotides not matched to a gene: 4. The CDR3 has 15 amino acids. In nucleotides, the CDR3 is TGTGCCAGCAGACCCGGGACTAGCGGGAGGGATACGCAGTATTTT. Its protein is CASRPGTSGRDTQYF.

This clonotype was observed at least ten times. The chain uses TRBV6-1 and TRBJ1-6, with 7 bases lining up with TRBD1. CDR1 MNHNS and CDR2 SASEGT come from the germline V gene. The CDR3 has 14 amino acids. Germline trimming cut 10 bases from V and 3 bases from J; bases unmatched to any gene: 6. The CDR3 sequence: CATSDRSYNSPLHF. CDR3 bases: TGTGCCACCTCGGACAGGAGCTATAATTCACCCCTCCACTTT.

The chain recombines TRBV5-4 with TRBJ1-1; TRBD1 might be the D (5 bases). The CDR3 loop spans 14 amino acids. The V gene lost 0 bases and the J gene lost 5 bases, with 11 bases spanning the gap. Germline values: CDR1 SGHNT, CDR2 YYREEE (reference sequence). The CDR3 protein is CASSLASGRTEAFF. As DNA, the CDR3 is TGTGCCAGCAGCTTGGCGTCAGGGAGGACTGAAGCTTTCTTT.

V and J are TRBV30 and TRBJ2-7; D is possibly TRBD1 (6 bases). V lost 3 bases to trimming and J lost 1 base, with 10 bases between them. The CDR3 totals 13 residues. CDR1 and CDR2 (germline): GTSNPN, SVGIG (reference sequence). The CDR3 sequence: CAWSRGGSYEQYF. CDR3 nucleotides: TGTGCCTGGAGCAGGGGTGGGTCCTACGAGCAGTACTTC. Complete variable domain (other parts from reference TRBV30 and TRBJ2-7): SQTIHQWPATLVQPVGSPLSLECTVEGTSNPNLYWYRQAAGRGLQLLFYSVGIGQISSEVPQNLSASRPQDRQFILSSKKLLLSDSGFYLCAWSRGGSYEQYFGPGTRLTVT.

The chain is built from TRBV6-1 and TRBJ1-1; 9 bases map to TRBD1. J was trimmed by 5 bases and V by 6 bases; bases with no gene match: 7. Germline assignment: CDR1 MNHNS and CDR2 SASEGT. The CDR3 is made up of 14 amino acids. CDR3 sequence: CASSFTGGGTEAFF. The CDR3 DNA sequence: TGTGCCAGCAGCTTTACAGGGGGCGGAACTGAAGCTTTCTTT.

This clonotype showed up just a few times. The chain recombines TRBV9 with TRBJ1-1, with D possibly matching TRBD1 (6 bases). Germline V CDR1 and CDR2: SGDLS, YYNGEE. The CDR3 is 16 amino acids. Trimming took 3 bases from V and 3 from J, leaving 18 bases between them. DNA for the CDR3: TGTGCCAGCAGCGAGGGGACACGAGAGCCCTACACTGAAGCTTTCTTT. It specifies CASSEGTREPYTEAFF.